The rows below give T cell receptor beta chains drawn from one sample of a study of blood T cell repertoires in COVID-19. TCRdb's table, derived via immunoSEQ multiplex PCR, lists solely in-frame clones and lacks some. The table lists about 76,000 clones, 80% to 90% of them singletons. The sample comprised peripheral blood. The origin of the receptors is a human donor in a cohort sampled during active COVID-19. Each CDR3 is given with its conserved first and last residue. The D gene is left open where the match is weak. A row's size may be missing; if present it is once, few, many or a size class.

v_call,clone_size,d_call,j_call,cdr3_nt,cdr3_aa
TRBV2,.,.,TRBJ1-5,TGTGCCGGAGGGGCGGGAAGCAATCAGCCCCAGCATTTT,CAGGAGSNQPQHF
TRBV5-1,.,TRBD1,TRBJ2-1,TGCGCCAGCAGCTTGGGTTTGACAGGGGGCTCTCGGATCAATGAGCAGTTCTTC,CASSLGLTGGSRINEQFF
TRBV11-2,.,TRBD2,TRBJ2-1,TGTGCCAGCAGCATCTCCGGGACTAGCGCTTGGAATGAGCAGTTCTTC,CASSISGTSAWNEQFF
TRBV29-1,.,.,TRBJ1-1,TGCAGCGTTGTGTCGGGGAGAACTGAAGCTTTCTTT,CSVVSGRTEAFF
TRBV9,.,.,TRBJ2-3,TGTGCCAGCAGCGGAAGGACAGACTCAAGGCTAGATACGCAGTATTTT,CASSGRTDSRLDTQYF
TRBV11-3,.,.,TRBJ1-2,TGTGCCAGCAGTTCTAACCCCCAACAGGGCCGGCACTATGGCTACACCTTC,CASSSNPQQGRHYGYTF
TRBV28,.,.,TRBJ2-7,TGTGCCAGCAGTTTATCAGGGGCCTACGAGCAGTACTTC,CASSLSGAYEQYF
TRBV28,.,.,TRBJ1-2,TGTGCCAGCAGTCACAGGGTTAGGTACGGCTACACCTTC,CASSHRVRYGYTF
TRBV6-5,.,TRBD2,TRBJ2-3,TGTGCCAGCAGTTACTCCGGACTAGCGGGAAGAGATACGCAGTATTTT,CASSYSGLAGRDTQYF
TRBV4-1,.,TRBD2,TRBJ2-1,TGCGCCAGCAGCCTAGGACTAGCGGTATCGGGGGAGCAGTTCTTC,CASSLGLAVSGEQFF
TRBV29-1,.,.,TRBJ1-3,TGCAGCGTTGAAGATACCGGGGGTGTCTCTGGAAACACCATATATTTT,CSVEDTGGVSGNTIYF
TRBV4-1,.,TRBD1,TRBJ2-7,TGCGCCAGCAGCCGCCGACAGGGGGCTGGGGACGAGCAGTACTTC,CASSRRQGAGDEQYF
TRBV28,.,TRBD1,TRBJ1-1,TGTGCCAGCAGCAGACAGGGGATGAACACTGAAGCTTTCTTT,CASSRQGMNTEAFF
TRBV25-1,.,TRBD1,TRBJ2-7,TGTGCCAGCAGTGACCCGGGACAGGGGTCCGGGGAGCAGTACTTC,CASSDPGQGSGEQYF
TRBV5-4,.,TRBD1,TRBJ1-2,TGTGCCAGCAGCAAGGACAGGTTCGCCTATGGCTACACCTTC,CASSKDRFAYGYTF
TRBV11-3,.,.,TRBJ2-2,TGTGCCAGCATCTCTCTCCGGGAAACAGGGTCTAGGACCGGGGAGCTGTTTTTT,CASISLRETGSRTGELFF
TRBV3-1/TRBV3-2,.,TRBD1,TRBJ2-6,TGTGCCAGCAGCCCCGGGACAGTTAACGTCCTGACTTTC,CASSPGTVNVLTF
TRBV7-9,.,TRBD1,TRBJ1-6,TGTGCCAGCAGCGATCGGACAGGGAGTTCGTCCTATAATTCACCCCTCCACTTT,CASSDRTGSSSYNSPLHF
TRBV28,.,.,TRBJ2-2,TGTGCCAGCAGCACTCAGGGGAACACCGGGGAGCTGTTTTTT,CASSTQGNTGELFF
TRBV19,.,TRBD2,TRBJ2-5,TGTGCCAGTAGTCAGCGACTAGCGGGAGAGACCCAGTACTTC,CASSQRLAGETQYF
TRBV14,few,.,TRBJ1-2,TGTGCCAGCAGCCAAGATAATCTGGGGCTTAATGGCTACACCTTC,CASSQDNLGLNGYTF
TRBV19,.,.,TRBJ1-2,TGTGCCAGTAGTATAAACCAGGGGACCCATGGCTACACCTTC,CASSINQGTHGYTF
TRBV24-1,.,TRBD1,TRBJ2-1,TGTGCCACCAGTGATTTCCGGGACAGGGACGGTGAGCAGTTCTTC,CATSDFRDRDGEQFF
TRBV28,.,TRBD1,TRBJ2-7,TGTGCCAGCAGTTTATCTACAGGGGGCCGGAACGAGCAGTACTTC,CASSLSTGGRNEQYF
TRBV3-1/TRBV3-2,.,TRBD2,TRBJ2-5,TGTGCCAGCAGCCCGAGGGAGGTAGCGGGACTAGTTGGGGAGACCCAGTACTTC,CASSPREVAGLVGETQYF
TRBV20-1,once,.,TRBJ2-3,TGCAGTGCTAGTGGGGGATTCCGGCAGGGGGATACGCAGTATTTT,CSASGGFRQGDTQYF
TRBV28,.,.,TRBJ2-7,TGTGCCAGCAGGGGGCCAGGTCTAGGGGAGCAGTACTTC,CASRGPGLGEQYF
TRBV12-3/TRBV12-4,.,.,TRBJ2-7,TGTGCCAGCAGTTTCTCCAGGGGCGAGCAGTACTTC,CASSFSRGEQYF
TRBV25-1,few,.,TRBJ1-2,TGTGCCAGCAGTGAATTCGTGGGGGGTAACTATGGCTACACCTTC,CASSEFVGGNYGYTF
TRBV3-1/TRBV3-2,.,TRBD1,TRBJ1-4,TGTGCCAGCAGCCACAGGGGGCGCCGTGAAAAACTGTTTTTT,CASSHRGRREKLFF
TRBV29-1,.,.,TRBJ2-1,TGCAGCGTGCGAGGCCTGGATCGCGGGGAGCAGTTCTTC,CSVRGLDRGEQFF
TRBV24-1,.,.,TRBJ2-3,TGTGCCACCAGTGTTGGAGGTACAGATACGCAGTATTTT,CATSVGGTDTQYF
TRBV5-1,.,.,TRBJ1-3,TGCGCCAGCAGCCGGGATAGCTCTGGAAACACCATATATTTT,CASSRDSSGNTIYF
TRBV19,.,.,TRBJ2-3,TGTGCCAGTAGCCCTCTGGGGAGGATGGGCACAGATACGCAGTATTTT,CASSPLGRMGTDTQYF
TRBV11-2,.,TRBD2,TRBJ2-1,TGTGCCAGCAGCCCCTCCCTAGCGGGGGGTAGCAATGAGCAGTTCTTC,CASSPSLAGGSNEQFF
TRBV6-5,.,.,TRBJ1-2,TGTGCCAGCAGAACCCCTCCTCCCGCGGAAGGCTACACCTTC,CASRTPPPAEGYTF
TRBV3-1/TRBV3-2,.,TRBD1,TRBJ2-1,TGTGCCAGCAGCCAACGAAACGGGACAGGAAACTACAATGAGCAGTTCTTC,CASSQRNGTGNYNEQFF
TRBV21-1,few,.,TRBJ2-5,TGTGCCAGCAGCAAAAGTGGGACTAGAAAAGAGACCCAGTACTTC,CASSKSGTRKETQYF
TRBV7-3,.,.,TRBJ2-5,TGTGCCAGCAGCTTAAGTTATGGCAATACAAGAGCGACTGAGACCCAGTACTTC,CASSLSYGNTRATETQYF
TRBV27,.,.,TRBJ1-6,TGTGCCAGCAGTTTTTGGAGGAGCTCCTATAATTCACCCCTCCACTTT,CASSFWRSSYNSPLHF
TRBV6-6,.,.,TRBJ1-2,TGTGCCAGCAGTTACTCGATGGGGGGTTATGGCTACACCTTC,CASSYSMGGYGYTF
TRBV2,.,.,TRBJ1-1,TGTGCCAGCAGTGACTTGAACACTGAAGCTTTCTTT,CASSDLNTEAFF
TRBV5-6,.,TRBD1,TRBJ2-7,TGTGCCAGCAGCCCCGGGACAGTGGTCTACGAGCAGTACTTC,CASSPGTVVYEQYF
TRBV29-1,.,.,TRBJ1-5,TGCAGCGTTGGGTCAGACAATCAGCCCCAGCATTTT,CSVGSDNQPQHF
TRBV28,.,.,TRBJ2-1,TGTGCCAGCAGCTCGTGGAGGTTGGCGAAGCAGTTCTTC,CASSSWRLAKQFF
TRBV6-1,.,.,TRBJ1-6,TGTGCCAGCAGTGACGGGGATTATAATTCACCCCTCCACTTT,CASSDGDYNSPLHF
TRBV7-2,once,TRBD1,TRBJ1-6,TGTGCCAGCAGCTTAGAGGGAACGGGACAGGCCAACTTT,CASSLEGTGQANF
TRBV7-2,.,TRBD2,TRBJ2-2,TGTGCCAGCAGCTCTTTCGTAGGACTAGCGGGGGGGCCCACCGGGGAGCTGTTTTTT,CASSSFVGLAGGPTGELFF
TRBV6-4,.,.,TRBJ2-6,TGTGCCAGCAGCTCTTTGCCTCCTAGCTCTGGGGCCAACGTCCTGACTTTC,CASSSLPPSSGANVLTF
TRBV11-2,.,TRBD1,TRBJ1-2,TGTGCCAGCAGCTTAAGGGGTACAGGGGACGGCTACACCTTC,CASSLRGTGDGYTF
TRBV7-9,.,.,TRBJ2-3,TGTGCCAGCAGCTTAGGGGCGGACTTCACAGATACGCAGTATTTT,CASSLGADFTDTQYF
TRBV6-4,.,TRBD2,TRBJ2-1,TGTGCCAGCACCCCCCGGGGGGGCCCCTCAGCCTACAATGAGCAGTTCTTC,CASTPRGGPSAYNEQFF
TRBV4-1,.,TRBD1,TRBJ2-3,TGCGCCAGCAGACCGACAGGGGGAGCCTCGTCAGATACGCAGTATTTT,CASRPTGGASSDTQYF
TRBV6-6,.,TRBD1,TRBJ2-7,TGTGCCAGCAGTTTGACAGGGGGCTCCTACGAGCAGTACTTC,CASSLTGGSYEQYF
TRBV5-4,once,.,TRBJ1-2,TGTGCCAGCAGCTTGAGTGCTGATGCGTGGGGCTACACCTTC,CASSLSADAWGYTF
TRBV3-1/TRBV3-2,.,TRBD2,TRBJ2-7,TGTGCCAGCAGCCAAGCCCTGACTAGCGGGAGATACGAGCAGTACTTC,CASSQALTSGRYEQYF
TRBV7-2,.,TRBD1,TRBJ2-2,TGTGCCAGCAGCCTCACACGGGACAGCCTCGAGGAGCTGTTTTTT,CASSLTRDSLEELFF
TRBV10-3,.,TRBD1,TRBJ2-2,TGTGCCATCAGTGTCGGGACAGCGAACACCGGGGAGCTGTTTTTT,CAISVGTANTGELFF
TRBV7-9,once,TRBD1,TRBJ1-1,TGTGCCAGCAGCTTAGCGGGGGACAGGGGTCCTGAAGCTTTCTTT,CASSLAGDRGPEAFF